Listed here is a single TCR beta chain. Antigen unknown. This CDR3 contains 16 residues. Trimming stripped 3 bases from V and 0 bases from J, with 13 bases between. Germline CDR1 and CDR2: MNHEY and SVGAGI. Study-level points and caveats: The larger cohort examined one V-J beta rearrangement, not whole repertoires. Tumor memory CD4+ T cell TCR gene usage was found to cluster with blood and lymph node memory CD4+ cells and with lymph node naive CD4+ cells.

Semi-nested PCR with Nested Universal Primer A followed constant-region reverse priming of full-length variable regions. TCRdb redid the calling of the 5' RACE reads with MiXCR, one entry per CDR3 protein. Among around 30,000 distinct CDR3 sequences listed, around a quarter were seen once. Source material: memory CD4+ T cells sorted from blood. This sample's subset: memory CD4+ T cells, CD4+CD45RO+CD25-. The chain combines TRBV6-5 with TRBJ2-3; D not certain. This receptor was obtained from a female donor with breast cancer. Here the CDR3 DNA reads TGTGCCAGCAGTTATTCAGCGCACGCTAGCACAGATACGCAGTATTTT. Translation gives CASSYSAHASTDTQYF.